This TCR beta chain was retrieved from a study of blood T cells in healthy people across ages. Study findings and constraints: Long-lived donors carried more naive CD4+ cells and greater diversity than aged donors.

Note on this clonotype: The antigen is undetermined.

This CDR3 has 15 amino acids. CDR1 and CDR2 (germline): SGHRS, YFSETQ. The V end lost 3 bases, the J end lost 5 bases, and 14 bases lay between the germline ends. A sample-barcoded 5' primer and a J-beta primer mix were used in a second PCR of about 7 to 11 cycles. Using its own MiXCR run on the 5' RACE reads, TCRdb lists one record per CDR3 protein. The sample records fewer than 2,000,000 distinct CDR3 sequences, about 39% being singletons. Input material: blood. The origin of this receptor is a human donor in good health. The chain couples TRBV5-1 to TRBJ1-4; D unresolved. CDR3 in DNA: TGCGCCAGCAGCTCGGAAGCCGGGCCGAATGAAAAACTGTTTTTT. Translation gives CASSSEAGPNEKLFF.